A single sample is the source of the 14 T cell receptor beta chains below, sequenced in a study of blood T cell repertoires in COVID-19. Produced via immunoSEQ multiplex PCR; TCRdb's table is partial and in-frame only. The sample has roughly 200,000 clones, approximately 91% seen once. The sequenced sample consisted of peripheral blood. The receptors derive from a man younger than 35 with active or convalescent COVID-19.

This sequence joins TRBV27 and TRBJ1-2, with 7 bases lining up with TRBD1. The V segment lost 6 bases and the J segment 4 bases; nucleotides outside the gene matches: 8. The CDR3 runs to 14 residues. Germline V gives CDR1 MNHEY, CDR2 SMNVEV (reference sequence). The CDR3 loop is CASRRQGLGYGYTF. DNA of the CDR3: TGTGCCAGCAGAAGACAGGGACTAGGCTATGGCTACACCTTC.

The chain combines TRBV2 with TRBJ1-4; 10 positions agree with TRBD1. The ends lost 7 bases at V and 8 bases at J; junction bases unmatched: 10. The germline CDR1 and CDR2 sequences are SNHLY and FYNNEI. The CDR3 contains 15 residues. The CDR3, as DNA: TGTGCCAGCAATAACCTCGGGACAGGGGCGGAAAAACTGTTTTTT. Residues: CASNNLGTGAEKLFF. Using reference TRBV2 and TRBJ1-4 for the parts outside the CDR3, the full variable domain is EPEVTQTPSHQVTQMGQEVILRCVPISNHLYFYWYRQILGQKVEFLVSFYNNEISEKSEIFDDQFSVERPDGSNFTLKIRSTKLEDSAMYFCASNNLGTGAEKLFFGSGTQLSVL.

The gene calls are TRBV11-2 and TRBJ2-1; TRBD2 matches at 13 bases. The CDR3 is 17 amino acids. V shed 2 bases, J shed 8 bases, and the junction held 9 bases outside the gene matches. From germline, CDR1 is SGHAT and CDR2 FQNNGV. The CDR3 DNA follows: TGTGCCAGCAGCTTATATACTAGCGGGAGGGCCTCCTATGAGCAGTTCTTC. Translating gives CASSLYTSGRASYEQFF.

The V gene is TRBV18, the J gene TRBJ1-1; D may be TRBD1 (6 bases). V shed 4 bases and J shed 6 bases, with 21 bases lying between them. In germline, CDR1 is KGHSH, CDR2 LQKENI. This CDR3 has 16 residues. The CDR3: CASSLSVLRTAPEAFF. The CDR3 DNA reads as TGTGCCAGCTCACTTAGCGTGCTTAGGACAGCTCCTGAAGCTTTCTTT.

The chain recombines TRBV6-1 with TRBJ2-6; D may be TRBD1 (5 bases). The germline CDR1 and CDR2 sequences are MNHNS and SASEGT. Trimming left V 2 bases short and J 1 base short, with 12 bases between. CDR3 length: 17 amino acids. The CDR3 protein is CASSEWGRASGANVLTF. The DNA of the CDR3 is TGTGCCAGCAGTGAATGGGGCAGGGCATCTGGGGCCAACGTCCTGACTTTC.

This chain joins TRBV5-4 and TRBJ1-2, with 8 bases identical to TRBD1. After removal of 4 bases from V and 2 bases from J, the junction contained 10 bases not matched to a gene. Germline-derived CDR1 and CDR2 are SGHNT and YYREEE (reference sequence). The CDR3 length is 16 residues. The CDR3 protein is CASSATTGVPNYGYTF. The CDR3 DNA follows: TGTGCCAGCAGCGCTACGACAGGGGTCCCGAACTATGGCTACACCTTC.

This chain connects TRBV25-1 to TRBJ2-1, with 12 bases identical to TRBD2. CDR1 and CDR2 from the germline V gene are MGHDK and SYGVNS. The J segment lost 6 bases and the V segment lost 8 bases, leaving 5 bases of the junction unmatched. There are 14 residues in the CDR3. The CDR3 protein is CASGWTSGTNEQFF. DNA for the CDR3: TGTGCCAGCGGGTGGACTAGCGGGACCAATGAGCAGTTCTTC.

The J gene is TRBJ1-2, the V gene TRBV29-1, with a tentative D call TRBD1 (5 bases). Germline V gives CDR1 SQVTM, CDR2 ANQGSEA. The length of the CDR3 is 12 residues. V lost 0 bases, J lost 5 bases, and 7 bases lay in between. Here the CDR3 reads CSVEDRGYGYTF. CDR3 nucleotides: TGCAGCGTTGAAGATCGGGGGTATGGCTACACCTTC.

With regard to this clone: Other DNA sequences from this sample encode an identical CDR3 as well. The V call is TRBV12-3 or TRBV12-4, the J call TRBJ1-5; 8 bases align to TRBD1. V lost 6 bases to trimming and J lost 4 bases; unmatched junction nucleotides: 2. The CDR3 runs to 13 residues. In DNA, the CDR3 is TGTGCCAGCAGAAGACAGGGGAATCAGCCCCAGCATTTT. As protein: CASRRQGNQPQHF.

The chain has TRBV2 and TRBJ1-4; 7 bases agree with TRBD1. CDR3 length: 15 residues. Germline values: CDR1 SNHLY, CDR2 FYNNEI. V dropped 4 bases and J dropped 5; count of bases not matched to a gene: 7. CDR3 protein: CASSVPGQKNEKLFF. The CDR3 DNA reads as TGTGCCAGCAGTGTACCGGGACAGAAAAATGAAAAACTGTTTTTT.

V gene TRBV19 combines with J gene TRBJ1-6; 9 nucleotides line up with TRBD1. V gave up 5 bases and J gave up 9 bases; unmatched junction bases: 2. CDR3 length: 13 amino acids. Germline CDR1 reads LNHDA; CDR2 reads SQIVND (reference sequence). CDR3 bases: TGTGCCAGTAGTTGGGACAGGGTTTCACCCCTCCACTTT. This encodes CASSWDRVSPLHF.

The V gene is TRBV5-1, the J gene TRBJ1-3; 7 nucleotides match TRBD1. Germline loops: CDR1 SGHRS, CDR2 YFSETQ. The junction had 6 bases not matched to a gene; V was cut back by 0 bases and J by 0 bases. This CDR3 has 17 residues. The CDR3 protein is CASSLGGQTFSGNTIYF. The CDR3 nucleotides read TGCGCCAGCAGCTTGGGGGGACAGACTTTCTCTGGAAACACCATATATTTT.

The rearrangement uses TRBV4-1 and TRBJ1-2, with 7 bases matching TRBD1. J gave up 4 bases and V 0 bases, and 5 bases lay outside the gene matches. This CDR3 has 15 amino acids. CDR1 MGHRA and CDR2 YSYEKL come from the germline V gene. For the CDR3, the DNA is TGCGCCAGCAGCCAAGAAGGGGGCGCTACCTATGGCTACACCTTC. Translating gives CASSQEGGATYGYTF.

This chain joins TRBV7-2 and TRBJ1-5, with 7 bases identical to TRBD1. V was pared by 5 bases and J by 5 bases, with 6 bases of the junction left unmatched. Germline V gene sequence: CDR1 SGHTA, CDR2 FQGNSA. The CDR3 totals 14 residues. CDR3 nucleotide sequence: TGTGCCAGCAGCCCTAGACAGGGAGATCAGCCCCAGCATTTT. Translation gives CASSPRQGDQPQHF.